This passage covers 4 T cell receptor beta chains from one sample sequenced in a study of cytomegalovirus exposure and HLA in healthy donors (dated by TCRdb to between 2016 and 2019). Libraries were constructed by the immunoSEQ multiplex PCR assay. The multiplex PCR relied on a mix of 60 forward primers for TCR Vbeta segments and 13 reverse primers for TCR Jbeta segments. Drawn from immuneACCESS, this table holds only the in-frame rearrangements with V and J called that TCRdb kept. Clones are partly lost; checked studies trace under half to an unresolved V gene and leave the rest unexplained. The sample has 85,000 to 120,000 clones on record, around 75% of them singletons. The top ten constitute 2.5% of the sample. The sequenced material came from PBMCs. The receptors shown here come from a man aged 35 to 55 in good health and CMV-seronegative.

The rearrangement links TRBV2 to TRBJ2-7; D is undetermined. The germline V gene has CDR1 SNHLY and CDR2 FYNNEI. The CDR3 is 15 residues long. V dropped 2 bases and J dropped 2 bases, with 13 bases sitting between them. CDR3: CASSEILTETYEQYF. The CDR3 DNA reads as TGTGCCAGCAGTGAAATATTAACAGAGACCTACGAGCAGTACTTC.

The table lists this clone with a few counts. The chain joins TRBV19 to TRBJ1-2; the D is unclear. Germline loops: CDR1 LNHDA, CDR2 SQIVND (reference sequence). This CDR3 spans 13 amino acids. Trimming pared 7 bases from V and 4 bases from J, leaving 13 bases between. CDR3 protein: CASTLGAGYGYTF. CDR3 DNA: TGTGCCAGTACCCTGGGCGCAGGCTATGGCTACACCTTC.

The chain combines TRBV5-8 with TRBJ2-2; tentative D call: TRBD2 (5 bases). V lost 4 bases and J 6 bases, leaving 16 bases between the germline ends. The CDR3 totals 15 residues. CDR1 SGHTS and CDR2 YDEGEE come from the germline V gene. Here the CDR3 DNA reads TGTGCCAGCAGCGTCGGGGTTGTTAGTCCCGGGGAGCTGTTTTTT. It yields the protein CASSVGVVSPGELFF.

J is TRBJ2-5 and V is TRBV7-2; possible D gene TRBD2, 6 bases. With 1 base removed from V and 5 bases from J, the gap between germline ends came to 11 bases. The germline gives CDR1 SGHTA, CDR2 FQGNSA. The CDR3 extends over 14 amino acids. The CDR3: CASSLDASVETQYF. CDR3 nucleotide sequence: TGTGCCAGCAGCTTAGATGCTAGCGTGGAGACCCAGTACTTC.